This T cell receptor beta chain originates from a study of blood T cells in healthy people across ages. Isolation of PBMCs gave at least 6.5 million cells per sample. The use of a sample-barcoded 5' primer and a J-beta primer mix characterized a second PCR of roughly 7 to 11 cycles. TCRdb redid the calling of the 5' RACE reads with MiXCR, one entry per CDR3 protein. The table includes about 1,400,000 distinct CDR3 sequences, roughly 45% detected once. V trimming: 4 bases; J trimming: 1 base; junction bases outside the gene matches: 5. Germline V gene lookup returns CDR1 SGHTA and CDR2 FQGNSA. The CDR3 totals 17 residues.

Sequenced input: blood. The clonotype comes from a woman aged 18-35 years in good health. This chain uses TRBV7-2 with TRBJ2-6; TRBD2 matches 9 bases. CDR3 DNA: TGTGCCAGCAGCTCGACTAGCGGAGGGTCTGGGGCCAACGTCCTGACTTTC. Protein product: CASSSTSGGSGANVLTF. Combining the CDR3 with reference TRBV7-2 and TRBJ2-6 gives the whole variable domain GAGVSQSPSNKVTEKGKDVELRCDPISGHTALYWYRQSLGQGLEFLIYFQGNSAPDKSGLPSDRFSAERTGGSVSTLTIQRTQQEDSAVYLCASSSTSGGSGANVLTFGAGSRLTVL.